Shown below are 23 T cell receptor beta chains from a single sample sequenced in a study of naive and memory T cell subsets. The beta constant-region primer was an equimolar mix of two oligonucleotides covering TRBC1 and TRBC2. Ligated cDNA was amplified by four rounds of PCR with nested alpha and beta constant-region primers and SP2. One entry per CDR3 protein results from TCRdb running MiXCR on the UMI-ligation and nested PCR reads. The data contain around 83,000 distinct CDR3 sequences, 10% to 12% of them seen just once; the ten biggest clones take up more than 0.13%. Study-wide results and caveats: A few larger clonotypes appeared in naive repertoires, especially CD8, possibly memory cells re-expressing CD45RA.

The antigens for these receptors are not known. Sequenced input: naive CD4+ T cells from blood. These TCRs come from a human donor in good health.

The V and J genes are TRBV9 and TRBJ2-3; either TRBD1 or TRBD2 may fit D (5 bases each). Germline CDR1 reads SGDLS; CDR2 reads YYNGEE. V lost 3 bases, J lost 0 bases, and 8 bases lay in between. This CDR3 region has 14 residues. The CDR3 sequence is CASSGGVSTDTQYF. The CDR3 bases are TGTGCCAGCAGCGGAGGGGTGAGCACAGATACGCAGTATTTT.

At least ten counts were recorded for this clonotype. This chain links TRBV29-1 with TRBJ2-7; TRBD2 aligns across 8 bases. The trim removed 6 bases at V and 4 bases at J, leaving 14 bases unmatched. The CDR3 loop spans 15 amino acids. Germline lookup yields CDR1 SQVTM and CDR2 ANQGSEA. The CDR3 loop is CSVRRWDSGEYEQYF. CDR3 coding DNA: TGCAGCGTCCGCCGCTGGGATAGCGGGGAATACGAGCAGTACTTC.

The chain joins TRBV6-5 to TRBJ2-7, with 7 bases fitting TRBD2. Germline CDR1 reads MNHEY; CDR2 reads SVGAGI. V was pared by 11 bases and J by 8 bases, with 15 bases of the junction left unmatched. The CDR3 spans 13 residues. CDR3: CAAWGGGYGKQYF. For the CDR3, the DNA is TGTGCCGCCTGGGGGGGGGGTTATGGGAAGCAGTACTTC.

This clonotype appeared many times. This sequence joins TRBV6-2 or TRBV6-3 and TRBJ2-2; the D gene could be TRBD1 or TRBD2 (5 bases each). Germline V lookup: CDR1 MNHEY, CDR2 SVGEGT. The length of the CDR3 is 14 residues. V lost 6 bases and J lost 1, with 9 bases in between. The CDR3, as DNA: TGTGCCAGCAGCAGGGACGGGAACACCGGGGAGCTGTTTTTT. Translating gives CASSRDGNTGELFF.

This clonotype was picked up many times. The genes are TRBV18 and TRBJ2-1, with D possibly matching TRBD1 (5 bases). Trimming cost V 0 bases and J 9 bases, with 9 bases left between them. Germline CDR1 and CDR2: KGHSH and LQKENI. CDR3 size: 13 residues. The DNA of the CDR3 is TGTGCCAGCTCACCACCGCTAGGGGCTGAGCAGTTCTTC. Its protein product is CASSPPLGAEQFF.

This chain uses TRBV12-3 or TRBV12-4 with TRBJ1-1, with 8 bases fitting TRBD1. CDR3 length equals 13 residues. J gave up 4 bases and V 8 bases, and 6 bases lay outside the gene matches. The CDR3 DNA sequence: TGTGCCAGCGGGGACAGGAAAGGCACTGAAGCTTTCTTT. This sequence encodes CASGDRKGTEAFF.

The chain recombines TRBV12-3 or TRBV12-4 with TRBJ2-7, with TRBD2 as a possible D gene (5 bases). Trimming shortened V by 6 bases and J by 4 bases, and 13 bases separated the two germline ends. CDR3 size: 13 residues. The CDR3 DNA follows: TGTGCCAGCAGCCACGGAGGAGGATACGAGCAGTACTTC. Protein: CASSHGGGYEQYF.

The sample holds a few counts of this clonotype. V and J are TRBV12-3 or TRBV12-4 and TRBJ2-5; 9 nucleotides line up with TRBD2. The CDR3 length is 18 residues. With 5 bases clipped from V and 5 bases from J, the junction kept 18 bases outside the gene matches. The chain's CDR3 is CASSPRYYRSGSMETQYF. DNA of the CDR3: TGTGCCAGCAGTCCCCGATATTACCGTAGCGGGAGTATGGAGACCCAGTACTTC.

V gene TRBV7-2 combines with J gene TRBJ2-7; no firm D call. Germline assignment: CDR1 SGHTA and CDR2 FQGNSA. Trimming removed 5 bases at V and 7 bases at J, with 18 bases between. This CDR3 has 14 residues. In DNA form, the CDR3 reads TGTGCCAGCAGCCAGACACGTGGAATCGTGGAGCAGTACTTC. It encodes CASSQTRGIVEQYF.

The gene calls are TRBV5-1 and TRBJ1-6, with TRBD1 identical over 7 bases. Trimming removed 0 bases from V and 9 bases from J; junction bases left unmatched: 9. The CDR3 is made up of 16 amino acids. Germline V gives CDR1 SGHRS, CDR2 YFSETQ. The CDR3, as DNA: TGCGCCAGCAGCTTGGAAACACAGGGGTCTAGTTCACCCCTCCACTTT. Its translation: CASSLETQGSSSPLHF.

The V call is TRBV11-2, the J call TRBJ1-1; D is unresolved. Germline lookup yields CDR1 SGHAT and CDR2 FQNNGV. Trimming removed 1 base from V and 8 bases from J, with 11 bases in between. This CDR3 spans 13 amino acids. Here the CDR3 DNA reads TGTGCCAGCAGCTTAGGACGGACTACCGAAGCTTTCTTT. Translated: CASSLGRTTEAFF.

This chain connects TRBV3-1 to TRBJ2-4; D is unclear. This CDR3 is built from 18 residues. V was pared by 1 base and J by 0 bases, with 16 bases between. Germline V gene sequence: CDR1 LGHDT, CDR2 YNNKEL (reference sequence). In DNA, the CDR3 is TGTGCCAGCAGCCAAGGATCCGAACTAACCCTAGCCAAAAACATTCAGTACTTC. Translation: CASSQGSELTLAKNIQYF.

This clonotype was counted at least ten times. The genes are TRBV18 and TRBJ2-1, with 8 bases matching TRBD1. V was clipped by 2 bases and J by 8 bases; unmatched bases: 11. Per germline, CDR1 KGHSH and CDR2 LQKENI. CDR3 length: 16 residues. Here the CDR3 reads CASSPSRTGRMDEQFF. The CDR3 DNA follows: TGTGCCAGCTCACCAAGTAGGACAGGGCGTATGGATGAGCAGTTCTTC.

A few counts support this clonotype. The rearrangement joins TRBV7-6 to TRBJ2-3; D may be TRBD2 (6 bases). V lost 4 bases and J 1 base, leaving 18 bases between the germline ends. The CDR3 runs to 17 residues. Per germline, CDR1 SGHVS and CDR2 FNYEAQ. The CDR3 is CASSSDTRLGRTDTQYF. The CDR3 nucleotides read TGTGCCAGCAGCTCAGACACCAGACTAGGACGCACAGATACGCAGTATTTT.

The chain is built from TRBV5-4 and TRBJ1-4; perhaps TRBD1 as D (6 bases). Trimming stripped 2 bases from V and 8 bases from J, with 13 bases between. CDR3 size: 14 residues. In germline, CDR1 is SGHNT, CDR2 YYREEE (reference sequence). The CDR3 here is CASSFGQGQEKLFF. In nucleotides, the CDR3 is TGTGCCAGCAGCTTTGGGCAGGGGCAAGAAAAACTGTTTTTT.

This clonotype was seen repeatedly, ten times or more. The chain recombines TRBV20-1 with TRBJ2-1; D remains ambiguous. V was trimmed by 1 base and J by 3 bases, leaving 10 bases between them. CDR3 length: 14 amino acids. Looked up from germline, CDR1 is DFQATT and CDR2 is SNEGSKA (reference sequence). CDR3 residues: CSARASPGYNEQFF. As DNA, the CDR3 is TGCAGTGCTAGAGCCAGCCCGGGCTACAATGAGCAGTTCTTC.

The CDR3 region has the DNA TGTGCCAGCAGTGAGATCCGGGACAATCAGCCCCAGCATTTT. The encoded protein is CASSEIRDNQPQHF. The chain has TRBV25-1 and TRBJ1-5; D is ambiguous. V was shortened by 3 bases and J by 3 bases, with 9 bases between the two germline ends. The germline V gene has CDR1 MGHDK and CDR2 SYGVNS. The CDR3 extends over 14 amino acids. The whole variable domain, remainder taken from reference TRBV25-1 and TRBJ1-5, is EADIYQTPRYLVIGTGKKITLECSQTMGHDKMYWYQQDPGMELHLIHYSYGVNSTEKGDLSSESTVSRIRTEHFPLTLESARPSHTSQYLCASSEIRDNQPQHFGDGTRLSIL.

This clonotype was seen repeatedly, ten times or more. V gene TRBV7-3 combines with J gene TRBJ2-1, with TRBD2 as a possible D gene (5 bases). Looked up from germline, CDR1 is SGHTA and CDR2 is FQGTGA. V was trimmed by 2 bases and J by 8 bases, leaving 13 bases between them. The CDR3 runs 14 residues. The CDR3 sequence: CASSLAPTNHEQFF. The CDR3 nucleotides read TGTGCCAGCAGCTTAGCCCCGACTAATCATGAGCAGTTCTTC.

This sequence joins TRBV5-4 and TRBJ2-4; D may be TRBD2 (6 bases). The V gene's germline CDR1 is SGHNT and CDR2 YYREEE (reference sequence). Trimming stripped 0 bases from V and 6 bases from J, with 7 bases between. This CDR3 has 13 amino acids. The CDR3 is CASSLDGGNIQYF. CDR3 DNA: TGTGCCAGCAGCTTGGACGGGGGAAACATTCAGTACTTC.

The CDR3: CASSSESYTEAFF. CDR3 nucleotides: TGTGCCAGCAGTTCGGAGAGTTACACTGAAGCTTTCTTT. The rearrangement joins TRBV7-8 to TRBJ1-1; D call uncertain. CDR1 is SGHVS, CDR2 FQNEAQ, per germline. V shed 6 bases and J shed 3 bases, with 11 bases lying between them. The CDR3 contains 13 residues.

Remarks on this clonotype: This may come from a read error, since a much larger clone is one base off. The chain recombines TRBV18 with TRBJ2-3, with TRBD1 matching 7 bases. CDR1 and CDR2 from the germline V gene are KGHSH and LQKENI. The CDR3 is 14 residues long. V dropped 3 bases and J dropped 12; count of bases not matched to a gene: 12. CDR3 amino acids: CASSPEPTGRSQYF. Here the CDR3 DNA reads TGTGCCAGCTCACCGGAACCGACAGGGAGATCTCAGTATTTT.

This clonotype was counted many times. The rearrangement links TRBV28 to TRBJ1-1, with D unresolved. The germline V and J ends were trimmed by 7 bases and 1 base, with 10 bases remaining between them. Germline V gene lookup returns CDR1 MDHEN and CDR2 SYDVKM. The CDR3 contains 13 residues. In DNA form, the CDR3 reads TGTGCCAGCACCAATTGGGGGAACACTGAAGCTTTCTTT. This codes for CASTNWGNTEAFF.

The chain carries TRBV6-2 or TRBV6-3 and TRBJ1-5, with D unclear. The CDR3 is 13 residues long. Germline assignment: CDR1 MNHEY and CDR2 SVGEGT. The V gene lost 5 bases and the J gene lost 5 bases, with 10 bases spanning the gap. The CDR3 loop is CASSVHQDQPQHF. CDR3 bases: TGTGCCAGCAGTGTCCACCAGGATCAGCCCCAGCATTTT.